These 32 T cell receptor beta chains share one sample of origin, sequenced in a study of blood T cell repertoires in COVID-19. Sequencing was performed with immunoSEQ multiplex PCR; in TCRdb, only in-frame clones are kept and a portion is missing. In the table there are about 190,000 clones, more than 60% of which are singletons. Sequenced material: peripheral blood. Receptor source: a woman aged 50 to 60 with acute or convalescent COVID-19.

The chain has TRBV5-8 and TRBJ1-1, with D hard to call. V was pared by 3 bases and J by 1 base, with 7 bases between. Germline loops: CDR1 SGHTS, CDR2 YDEGEE. This CDR3 is 13 amino acids long. This chain's CDR3 is CASSWYRNTEAFF. The CDR3 DNA sequence: TGTGCCAGCAGCTGGTACAGGAACACTGAAGCTTTCTTT.

This chain connects TRBV9 to TRBJ1-5, with D unclear. Per germline, CDR1 SGDLS and CDR2 YYNGEE. The CDR3 sequence is 14 residues long. The V end lost 4 bases, the J end lost 2 bases, and 10 bases lay between the germline ends. The CDR3 protein is CASSISPGNQPQHF. The CDR3 DNA reads as TGTGCCAGCAGCATATCCCCGGGCAATCAGCCCCAGCATTTT.

This rearrangement joins TRBV6-5 to TRBJ2-7; 9 nucleotides align to TRBD2. The CDR3 covers 13 residues. From germline, CDR1 is MNHEY and CDR2 SVGAGI. V was clipped by 6 bases and J by 4 bases; unmatched bases: 4. As DNA, the CDR3 is TGTGCCAGCAGAGGGACTAGCCCATACGAGCAGTACTTC. Translated: CASRGTSPYEQYF.

This rearrangement joins TRBV12-3 or TRBV12-4 to TRBJ2-4, with D unresolved. The CDR3 spans 13 residues. V was trimmed by 5 bases and J by 9 bases, leaving 14 bases between them. The CDR3 DNA follows: TGTGCCAGCAGTCTTGCGGAGAGTACCATTCAGTACTTC. Protein sequence: CASSLAESTIQYF.

The V call is TRBV18, the J call TRBJ2-7, with 7 bases that match TRBD1. Germline V gives CDR1 KGHSH, CDR2 LQKENI. The junction had 7 bases not matched to a gene; V was cut back by 3 bases and J by 2 bases. This CDR3 is 15 amino acids long. In nucleotides, the CDR3 is TGTGCCAGCTCACCCGGACAGGCAGTGGCCTACGAGCAGTACTTC. Residues: CASSPGQAVAYEQYF.

The chain links TRBV5-4 to TRBJ2-3, with D possibly matching TRBD2 (5 bases). The germline V gene has CDR1 SGHNT and CDR2 YYREEE (reference sequence). Trimming took off 0 bases at V and 0 bases at J, with 8 bases between the two ends. CDR3 length: 15 residues. In nucleotides, the CDR3 is TGTGCCAGCAGCTTGGATGGACTCAGCACAGATACGCAGTATTTT. Translation: CASSLDGLSTDTQYF.

This clone occurred once. V and J are TRBV7-9 and TRBJ1-2; D remains ambiguous. The germline V gene has CDR1 SEHNR and CDR2 FQNEAQ (reference sequence). The germline V and J ends were trimmed by 1 base and 2 bases, with 5 bases remaining between them. This CDR3 is built from 13 residues. The CDR3 DNA follows: TGTGCCAGCAGCTTAGTACTAAACTATGGCTACACCTTC. Amino acids: CASSLVLNYGYTF.

The genes are TRBV19 and TRBJ1-2; D call uncertain. Trimming took off 6 bases at V and 6 bases at J, with 17 bases between the two ends. Germline loops: CDR1 LNHDA, CDR2 SQIVND (reference sequence). The CDR3 loop spans 14 amino acids. CDR3 nucleotides: TGTGCCAGTAGACCGGGTCTTATAAGACATGGCTACACCTTC. It is translated as CASRPGLIRHGYTF.

This clone showed up just a few times. The gene calls are TRBV10-3 and TRBJ1-5, with TRBD1 matching 8 bases. Germline CDR1 reads ENHRY; CDR2 reads SYGVKD. The CDR3 is 14 amino acids. The V and J ends lost 4 bases and 9 bases, in that order; junction bases with no gene match: 8. The DNA for the CDR3 is TGTGCCATCAGTGCAGGACAGGGAGCGATGCCCCAGCATTTT. This codes for CAISAGQGAMPQHF.

This clone was observed a handful of times. J is TRBJ2-7 and V is TRBV24-1, with TRBD1 identical over 9 bases. The CDR3 sequence is 14 residues long. Germline V lookup: CDR1 KGHDR, CDR2 SFDVKD. J was trimmed by 9 bases and V by 3 bases; bases with no gene match: 8. The CDR3 sequence: CATSDPGQGLMQYF. CDR3 nucleotides: TGTGCCACCAGTGATCCGGGACAGGGTCTGATGCAGTACTTC.

CDR3 in amino acids: CASSLDRGAGELFF. The CDR3 DNA reads TGTGCCAGCAGCTTAGACAGGGGAGCCGGGGAGCTGTTTTTT. The gene calls are TRBV11-3 and TRBJ2-2; TRBD1 is a possible D gene (6 bases). CDR3 size: 14 residues. The V end lost 0 bases, the J end lost 6 bases, and 8 bases lay between the germline ends. In germline, CDR1 is SGHNT, CDR2 YENEEA.

The chain employs TRBV3-1 (or the pseudogene TRBV3-2) and TRBJ1-6; TRBD1 aligns across 7 bases. The trim removed 4 bases at V and 7 bases at J, leaving 4 bases unmatched. The germline V gene has CDR1 LGHDT and CDR2 YNNKEL (reference sequence). The CDR3 is made up of 14 amino acids. The DNA for the CDR3 is TGTGCCAGCAGCCTTCGAGGGGGCAATTCACCCCTCCACTTT. This encodes CASSLRGGNSPLHF.

The CDR3 region is CASSRDRVNTEAFF. As DNA, the CDR3 is TGTGCCAGCAGTCGAGACAGGGTGAACACTGAAGCTTTCTTT. The chain recombines TRBV27 with TRBJ1-1; 7 bases are shared with TRBD1. V lost 5 bases, J lost 0 bases, and 3 bases stayed unmatched. CDR1 is MNHEY, CDR2 SMNVEV, per germline (reference sequence). This CDR3 has 14 residues.

The rearrangement links TRBV11-2 to TRBJ2-7; the match to TRBD1 covers 9 bases. V was clipped by 5 bases and J by 5 bases; unmatched bases: 10. The CDR3 loop spans 15 amino acids. Germline V lookup: CDR1 SGHAT, CDR2 FQNNGV. As DNA, the CDR3 is TGTGCCAGCAGCCCTCTCGGGACAGGGAAGGACGAGCAGTACTTC. Translating it yields CASSPLGTGKDEQYF. The whole variable domain, remainder taken from reference TRBV11-2 and TRBJ2-7, is EAGVAQSPRYKIIEKRQSVAFWCNPISGHATLYWYQQILGQGPKLLIQFQNNGVVDDSQLPKDRFSAERLKGVDSTLKIQPAKLEDSAVYLCASSPLGTGKDEQYFGPGTRLTVT.

The chain joins TRBV5-5 to TRBJ1-1, with TRBD1 as a possible D gene (6 bases). The germline V gene has CDR1 SGHKS and CDR2 YYEKEE (reference sequence). The CDR3 runs 15 residues. Trimming stripped 4 bases from V and 0 bases from J, with 13 bases between. In nucleotides, the CDR3 is TGTGCCAGCAGCGTCCGAGGGGGTTTGAACACTGAAGCTTTCTTT. Its protein product is CASSVRGGLNTEAFF.

The chain combines TRBV14 with TRBJ2-7; weak D call: TRBD1 (7 bases). This CDR3 spans 15 amino acids. Germline V gene sequence: CDR1 SGHDN, CDR2 FVKESK. V was clipped by 3 bases and J by 1 base, with 13 bases between them. CDR3 nucleotide sequence: TGTGCCAGCAGCCACAAACAGGGGAGGTCCTACGAGCAGTACTTC. It encodes CASSHKQGRSYEQYF.

This sequence joins TRBV12-5 and TRBJ1-1, with D tentatively TRBD1 (5 bases). V lost 5 bases and J lost 4, with 11 bases in between. Germline CDR1 LGHNT, CDR2 FRNRAP. The CDR3 length is 13 residues. The CDR3 reads CASGPPGGTEAFF. In nucleotides, the CDR3 is TGTGCTAGTGGTCCCCCCGGGGGCACTGAAGCTTTCTTT.

The chain is built from TRBV5-1 and TRBJ2-7, with a tentative D call TRBD1 (5 bases). Germline assignment: CDR1 SGHRS and CDR2 YFSETQ. This CDR3 has 14 amino acids. V shed 0 bases and J shed 7 bases, with 14 bases lying between them. The CDR3 nucleotides are TGCGCCAGCAGCTTGGGGGTGCAGTCAGGGGAGCAGTACTTC. Translation gives CASSLGVQSGEQYF.

The chain links TRBV3-1 (or the pseudogene TRBV3-2) to TRBJ1-2; 7 bases fit TRBD1. This CDR3 has 15 residues. V gave up 1 base and J gave up 5 bases; unmatched junction bases: 7. Germline CDR1 reads LGHDT; CDR2 reads YNNKEL (reference sequence). CDR3 sequence (DNA): TGTGCCAGCAGCCAAGGGACCCGGACAGGTTATGGCTACACCTTC. Its translation is CASSQGTRTGYGYTF.

This clone was seen once. V usage is TRBV5-8 and J usage is TRBJ2-6; 7 bases fit TRBD1. This CDR3 spans 18 amino acids. Germline V gene data show CDR1 as SGHTS and CDR2 as YDEGEE. The trim removed 1 base at V and 0 bases at J, leaving 7 bases unmatched. The CDR3, as DNA: TGTGCCAGCAGCTTGATGACAGGGATTAGCTCTGGGGCCAACGTCCTGACTTTC. Protein product: CASSLMTGISSGANVLTF. Together with reference TRBV5-8 and TRBJ2-6, the CDR3 gives the full variable domain: EAGVTQSPTHLIKTRGQQATLRCSPISGHTSVYWYQQALGLGLQFLLWYDEGEERNRGNFPPRFSGRQFPNYSSELNVNALELEDSALYLCASSLMTGISSGANVLTFGAGSRLTVL.

V and J are TRBV6-5 and TRBJ1-2; TRBD1 is a possible D gene (6 bases). The CDR3 contains 15 residues. V was shortened by 5 bases and J by 8 bases, with 21 bases between the two germline ends. In germline, CDR1 is MNHEY, CDR2 SVGAGI. DNA for the CDR3: TGTGCCAGCAGTCGCCCCGGGACAAATGGGCAGGGCTACACCTTC. Protein: CASSRPGTNGQGYTF.

The CDR3 region is CASSPFSGSTGANVLTF. The CDR3 nucleotides are TGCGCCAGCAGTCCTTTCTCGGGGTCAACCGGGGCCAACGTCCTGACTTTC. The chain has TRBV5-1 and TRBJ2-6; D perhaps matches TRBD2 (5 bases). Trimming left V 5 bases short and J 4 bases short, with 19 bases between. CDR1 is SGHRS and CDR2 is YFSETQ in the germline V gene. The CDR3 consists of 17 residues.

CDR3 bases: TGTGCCAGCTCCGAGGGACAGGTCTCCTACAATGAGCAGTTCTTC. It translates to CASSEGQVSYNEQFF. The V call is TRBV18, the J call TRBJ2-1; TRBD1 matches 8 bases. CDR1 and CDR2 (germline): KGHSH, LQKENI. The junction had 4 bases not matched to a gene; V was cut back by 6 bases and J by 0 bases. The CDR3 extends over 15 amino acids.

V usage is TRBV6-6 and J usage is TRBJ2-7; a possible D gene is TRBD2 (5 bases). There are 13 residues in the CDR3. The germline V gene encodes CDR1 MNHNY and CDR2 SVGAGI (reference sequence). V lost 11 bases, J lost 7 bases, and 21 bases lay in between. As DNA, the CDR3 is TGTGCCGGGAGCGATGACGGGGTGCTGGAGCAGTACTTC. Translation gives CAGSDDGVLEQYF.

The rearrangement joins TRBV12-2 to TRBJ1-1. TRBV12-2 is a pseudogene locus. This CDR3 comprises 18 residues. Here the CDR3 reads CASRLALVKAPWETEAFF. The CDR3 nucleotides read TGTGCAAGTCGCTTAGCGCTGGTTAAGGCACCTTGGGAGACTGAAGCTTTCTTT.

The gene calls are TRBV5-6 and TRBJ2-7; D might be TRBD1 (5 bases). The germline gives CDR1 SGHDT, CDR2 YYEEEE. V gave up 1 base and J gave up 7 bases, with 15 bases separating them. The CDR3 extends over 14 amino acids. DNA of the CDR3: TGTGCCAGCAGCTTGCAACAGGATTTTAATGAGCAGTACTTC. Translation: CASSLQQDFNEQYF. The full variable domain, its missing parts supplied by reference TRBV5-6 and TRBJ2-7, is DAGVTQSPTHLIKTRGQQVTLRCSPKSGHDTVSWYQQALGQGPQFIFQYYEEEERQRGNFPDRFSGHQFPNYSSELNVNALLLGDSALYLCASSLQQDFNEQYFGPGTRLTVT.

This clone was found once. The gene calls are TRBV6-6 and TRBJ2-5; TRBD2 matches at 8 bases. The CDR3 spans 15 residues. Germline lookup yields CDR1 MNHNY and CDR2 SVGAGI (reference sequence). J gave up 5 bases and V 6 bases, and 11 bases lay outside the gene matches. The DNA for the CDR3 is TGTGCCAGCAGCCTCGACAGGACGGGAGGGGAGACCCAGTACTTC. It yields the protein CASSLDRTGGETQYF.

This clone was found a few times. The gene calls are TRBV23-1 and TRBJ2-7; TRBD2 is a possible D gene (6 bases). TRBV23-1 is marked as an open reading frame, function uncertain. This CDR3 contains 14 residues. V was shortened by 0 bases and J by 4 bases, with 10 bases between the two germline ends. The CDR3 spells CASSQSAGGYEQYF. CDR3 nucleotides: TGCGCCAGCAGTCAATCAGCGGGTGGTTACGAGCAGTACTTC.

The chain joins TRBV7-6 to TRBJ2-7; 7 nucleotides align to TRBD2. Trimming at V came to 2 bases and at J to 5 bases, leaving 6 bases not matched to a gene. This CDR3 region has 14 residues. The V gene's germline CDR1 is SGHVS and CDR2 FNYEAQ. The CDR3 sequence: CASSLPASGDEQYF. CDR3 sequence (DNA): TGTGCCAGCAGCTTACCAGCTAGCGGAGACGAGCAGTACTTC.

This clone was observed a handful of times. The CDR3 loop is CASSYYPPLAYYEQYF. CDR3 DNA: TGTGCCAGCAGTTACTACCCCCCCCTAGCATACTACGAGCAGTACTTC. The J gene is TRBJ2-7, the V gene TRBV6-2 or TRBV6-3; D may be TRBD2 (5 bases). The germline gives CDR1 MNHEY, CDR2 SVGEGT. The CDR3 sequence is 16 residues long. V shed 1 base and J shed 3 bases, with 16 bases lying between them.

This chain links TRBV10-2 with TRBJ1-2, with D perhaps TRBD1 (6 bases). Looked up from germline, CDR1 is WSHSY and CDR2 is SAAADI. V was clipped by 9 bases and J by 9 bases, with 14 bases between them. This CDR3 has 11 residues. CDR3 amino acids: CASGTPERYTF. For the CDR3, the DNA is TGCGCCAGTGGGACACCTGAGCGCTACACCTTC.

This clone was found a few times. The chain couples TRBV4-3 to TRBJ2-3; 10 nucleotides align to TRBD1. The CDR3 is 16 amino acids. Germline assignment: CDR1 LGHNA and CDR2 YSLEER. V trimming: 5 bases; J trimming: 1 base; junction bases outside the gene matches: 6. The CDR3 DNA sequence: TGCGCCAGCAGCGTCGACGGGACAGGGGGCACAGATACGCAGTATTTT. Translation: CASSVDGTGGTDTQYF.